The TCR beta chain described here comes from a study of shared clonotypes between healthy human individuals. In regard to this clone: The antigen remains undetermined.

Germline values: CDR1 SQVTM, CDR2 ANQGSEA. The CDR3 runs to 12 residues. The V gene lost 3 bases and the J gene lost 5 bases, with 10 bases spanning the gap. Researchers divided each subset's genomic DNA evenly across several immunoSEQ plates. With ten immunoSEQ deep assay plates, unsorted PBMC DNA underwent sequencing. TCRdb's table, derived via immunoSEQ multiplex PCR, lists solely in-frame clones and lacks some. This sample has roughly 500,000 clones, with roughly three quarters found just once. General observations from the study: A limitation of the genetic and exposure-history diversity represented arose from few donors.

The clonotype was recovered from a woman aged 40 to 50 in good health. Some clones in this sample may be carry-over from other donors' samples. The sequenced sample was PBMCs. This chain connects TRBV29-1 to TRBJ1-2; D unresolved. CDR3 region: CSVESMWYGYTF. Written as DNA, the CDR3 is TGCAGCGTTGAGTCCATGTGGTATGGCTACACCTTC.